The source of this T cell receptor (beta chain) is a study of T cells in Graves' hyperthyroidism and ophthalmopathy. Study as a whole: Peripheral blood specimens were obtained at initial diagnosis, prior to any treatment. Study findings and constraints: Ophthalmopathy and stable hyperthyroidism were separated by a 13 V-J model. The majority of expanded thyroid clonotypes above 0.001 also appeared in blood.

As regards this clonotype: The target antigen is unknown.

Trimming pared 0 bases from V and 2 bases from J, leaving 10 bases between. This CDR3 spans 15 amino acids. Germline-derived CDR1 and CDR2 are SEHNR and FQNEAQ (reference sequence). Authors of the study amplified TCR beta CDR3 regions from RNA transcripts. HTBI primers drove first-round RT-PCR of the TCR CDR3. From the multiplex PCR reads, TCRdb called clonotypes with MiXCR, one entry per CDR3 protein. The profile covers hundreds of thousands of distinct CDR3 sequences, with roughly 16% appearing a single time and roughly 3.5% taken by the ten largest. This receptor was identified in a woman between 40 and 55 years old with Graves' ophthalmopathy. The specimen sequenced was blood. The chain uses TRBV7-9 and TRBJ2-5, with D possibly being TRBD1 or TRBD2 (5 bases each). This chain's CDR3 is CASSLALGDQETQYF. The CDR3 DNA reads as TGTGCCAGCAGCTTAGCGTTGGGGGATCAAGAGACCCAGTACTTC.